This TCR beta chain comes out of a study of T cells in Graves' hyperthyroidism and ophthalmopathy. Across the whole study: Peripheral blood was taken when the disease was first diagnosed, before any treatment began.

The investigators amplified TCR beta CDR3 regions from RNA transcripts. RT-PCR in the first round (using the HTBI primer set) targeted the TCR CDR3. TCRdb passed the multiplex PCR reads through MiXCR, listing each CDR3 protein once. The sample records a few hundred thousand distinct CDR3 sequences, 20% to 25% being singletons. This clonotype was found many times. This receptor was identified in a man between 18 and 29 years old with Graves' hyperthyroidism. Sequencing used blood.

The CDR3 DNA reads as TGTGCCAGCAGTGAATTTGGGGGGGCAAGCAATCAGCCCCAGCATTTT. Protein sequence: CASSEFGGASNQPQHF. V and J are TRBV6-1 and TRBJ1-5; D perhaps matches TRBD1 (6 bases). The CDR3 runs to 16 residues. From germline, CDR1 is MNHNS and CDR2 SASEGT. V was trimmed by 2 bases and J by 1 base, leaving 12 bases between them.